This TCR beta chain was captured by sequencing in a study of Ad26.COV2.S vaccination and SARS-CoV-2 variants. As for the study in general: Vaccine-arm donor from the placebo-controlled COV1001 Ad26.COV2.S trial. Intramuscularly, Ad26.COV2.S was given either once or twice, 56 days apart.

Using immunoSEQ multiplex PCR, the repertoire was profiled, and TCRdb retains in-frame clones only, with some absent. Of approximately 480,000 clones detected, around 88% appear once; the ten largest clones hold 10% to 15%. This clone was seen a few times. What it recognizes is unknown. Whole-study results and caveats: Vaccinees displayed broader spike-specific TCR repertoires than placebo recipients.

Treatment reported: roughly 18 received Ad26.COV2.S at low or high dose, single or two shots; about 5 received placebo; per-sample allocation not given. Specimens were obtained on day 63 following the first vaccine or placebo injection. The shot given was an Ad26 vector that makes Wuhan-strain SARS-CoV-2 spike. Sequences were derived from peripheral blood, sampled in a trial of Ad26.COV2.S vaccine versus placebo. This sequence originates from a person aged 18-65 years who received the Ad26.COV2.S COVID-19 vaccine or a placebo.

The CDR3 DNA is TGTGCCGGAAGGAGCGGCAATCAGCCCCAGCATTTT. It specifies CAGRSGNQPQHF. The chain uses TRBV6-6 and TRBJ1-5; no reliable D call. The CDR3 has 12 residues. Germline V gene data show CDR1 as MNHNY and CDR2 as SVGAGI (reference sequence). V shed 11 bases and J shed 2 bases, with 10 bases lying between them.